This T cell receptor (beta chain) is from a study of T cell responses to AZD1222 COVID-19 vaccine. Study background: Second-dose schedules of about 4 or about 12 weeks were combined.

General study points: Compared with day 0, the breadth and depth of the Spike-specific TCR repertoire rose significantly after two doses of AZD1222. The span of vaccine-associated CD4 TCRs extended across spike, with dominance at 160-218 and 743-854. The sample set comprised mostly white British donors with more females, and clonal diversity was possibly underestimated.

V gave up 0 bases and J gave up 7 bases, with 9 bases separating them. This CDR3 has 13 residues. The germline CDR1 and CDR2 sequences are LGHNA and YNFKEQ. The data were produced by immunoSEQ multiplex PCR, yet TCRdb's version contains in-frame clones alone and is incomplete. The sample has about 22,000 clones, 82% seen once; the top ten hold around 43%. Concerning this clone: What it recognizes is unknown.

The clonotype was recovered from an adult in good health. The material was peripheral blood, obtained on day 0 of AZD1222 vaccination. V and J are TRBV4-2 and TRBJ1-1; D is undetermined. The CDR3 region is CASSQDRRLEAFF. CDR3 nucleotide sequence: TGTGCCAGCAGCCAAGACCGGCGACTTGAAGCTTTCTTT.